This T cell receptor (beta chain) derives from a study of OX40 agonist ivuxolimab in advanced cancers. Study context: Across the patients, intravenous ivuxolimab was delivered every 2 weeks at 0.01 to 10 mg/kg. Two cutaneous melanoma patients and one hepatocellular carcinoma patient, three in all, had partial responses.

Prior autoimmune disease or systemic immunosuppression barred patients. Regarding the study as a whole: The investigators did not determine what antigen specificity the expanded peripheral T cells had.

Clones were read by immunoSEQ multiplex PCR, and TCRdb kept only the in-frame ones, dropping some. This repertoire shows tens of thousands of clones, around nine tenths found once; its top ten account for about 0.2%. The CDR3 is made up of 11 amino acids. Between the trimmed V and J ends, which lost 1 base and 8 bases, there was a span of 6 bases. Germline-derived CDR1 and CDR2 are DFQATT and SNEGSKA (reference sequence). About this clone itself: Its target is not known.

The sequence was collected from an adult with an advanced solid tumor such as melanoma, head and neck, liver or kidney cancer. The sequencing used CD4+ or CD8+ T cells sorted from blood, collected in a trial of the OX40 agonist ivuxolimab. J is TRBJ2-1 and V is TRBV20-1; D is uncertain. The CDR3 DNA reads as TGCAGTGCTAGAGGCCCCTATGAGCAGTTCTTC. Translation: CSARGPYEQFF.